A selection of T cell receptor beta chains follows, all from one sample in a study of T cell repertoires in cytomegalovirus infection. Via MiXCR, TCRdb re-called the reads, giving one row per CDR3 protein. The data hold 150,000 to 200,000 distinct CDR3 sequences, with 15% to 20% observed a single time. The sequencing input was CD8+ T cells from PBMCs. These receptors were obtained from a human donor in good health (CMV status not recorded). Some clones in this sample may be carry-over from other donors' samples. The CDR3 runs from the conserved cysteine through the conserved F or W. D genes are given only for firm matches. A clone size is listed for some rows: how often the clone was seen (once, few, many), or a class if it is expanded.

clone_size j_call d_call v_call cdr3_aa cdr3_nt
. TRBJ1-1 . TRBV27 CASSPSRAGTEAFF TGTGCCAGCAGCCCATCGAGGGCGGGTACTGAAGCTTTCTTT
. TRBJ2-7 . TRBV20-1 CSARGGENSYEQYF TGCAGTGCTAGAGGCGGCGAGAACTCCTACGAGCAGTACTTC
few TRBJ2-1 . TRBV6-4 CASSDWNNEQFF TGTGCCAGCAGTGACTGGAACAATGAGCAGTTCTTC
few TRBJ2-1 TRBD1 TRBV6-2/TRBV6-3 CASRRDSLAYNEQFF TGTGCCAGCAGGAGGGACAGCCTCGCCTACAATGAGCAGTTCTTC
few TRBJ2-1 . TRBV6-2/TRBV6-3 CASSWAGRDEQFF TGTGCCAGCAGTTGGGCAGGGCGCGATGAGCAGTTCTTC
few TRBJ2-1 . TRBV28 CASSQRRYDEQFF TGTGCCAGCAGCCAAAGGCGATATGATGAGCAGTTCTTC
. TRBJ2-7 . TRBV6-2/TRBV6-3 CASIPDSISYEQYF TGTGCCAGCATCCCGGACAGCATTTCCTACGAGCAGTACTTC
. TRBJ2-7 . TRBV7-2 CASSLRDTSYEQYF TGTGCCAGCAGCCTAAGGGACACCTCCTACGAGCAGTACTTC
once TRBJ2-7 . TRBV28 CASSLLDYGYEQYF TGTGCCAGCAGTTTATTGGACTACGGCTACGAGCAGTACTTC
. TRBJ2-1 TRBD2 TRBV7-2 CASSSYGLAGSEQFF TGTGCCAGCAGCTCATATGGACTAGCGGGTTCTGAGCAGTTCTTC
few TRBJ2-1 . TRBV28 CASSLMGDSYNEQFF TGTGCCAGCAGTTTAATGGGGGACTCCTACAATGAGCAGTTCTTC
. TRBJ2-6 . TRBV4-1 CASSQDGRNGANVLTF TGCGCCAGCAGCCAAGATGGGAGGAACGGGGCCAACGTCCTGACTTTC
few TRBJ1-1 . TRBV7-9 CASSLPRNTEAFF TGTGCCAGCAGCTTACCCCGAAACACTGAAGCTTTCTTT
. TRBJ2-6 . TRBV7-3 CASSFKLSPGANVLTF TGTGCCAGCAGCTTCAAGTTGAGCCCTGGGGCCAACGTCCTGACTTTC
few TRBJ2-7 TRBD1 TRBV19 CASSPGRQGGYEQYF TGTGCCAGTAGTCCAGGAAGACAGGGGGGCTACGAGCAGTACTTC
. TRBJ2-3 TRBD2 TRBV7-2 CASSLTKPSGLADTQYF TGTGCCAGCAGCTTAACGAAACCTAGCGGGTTAGCAGATACGCAGTATTTT
. TRBJ1-6 TRBD1 TRBV7-8 CASSNLAGTGNSPLHF TGTGCCAGCAGTAACCTCGCCGGGACAGGGAATTCACCCCTCCACTTT
. TRBJ2-7 . TRBV7-6 CASSLEVVSSYEQYF TGTGCCAGCAGCTTAGAAGTGGTGAGCTCCTACGAGCAGTACTTC
few TRBJ2-7 TRBD2 TRBV7-6 CASSPTRGADYEQYF TGTGCCAGCAGCCCCACGCGGGGGGCAGATTACGAGCAGTACTTC
. TRBJ1-2 . TRBV6-2/TRBV6-3 CASSKYGYTF TGTGCCAGCAGCAAGTATGGCTACACCTTC
few TRBJ1-1 . TRBV25-1 CASSANWDPDLGTRGTEAFF TGTGCCAGCAGTGCCAACTGGGACCCGGACCTAGGAACCCGGGGCACTGAAGCTTTCTTT
few TRBJ2-7 . TRBV15 CATSRVASQGEQYF TGTGCCACCAGCAGAGTAGCTTCCCAAGGGGAGCAGTACTTC
. TRBJ1-2 . TRBV6-5 CASSYRIGALDGYTF TGTGCCAGCAGTTACAGGATAGGGGCCCTAGATGGCTACACCTTC
. TRBJ2-1 TRBD2 TRBV7-9 CASSLPGGPVPNEQFF TGTGCCAGCAGCTTACCGGGGGGGCCGGTTCCCAATGAGCAGTTCTTC
. TRBJ1-2 . TRBV6-2/TRBV6-3 CASSPGPGVGAIYGYTF TGTGCCAGCAGTCCAGGGCCCGGGGTAGGAGCAATCTATGGCTACACCTTC
few TRBJ1-2 . TRBV28 CASTLRGVGYTF TGTGCCAGCACCTTGCGTGGGGTCGGCTACACCTTC
few TRBJ2-1 . TRBV25-1 CASSSFNEQFF TGTGCCAGCTCGAGTTTCAATGAGCAGTTCTTC
few TRBJ1-2 TRBD1 TRBV7-2 CASRAGGGQINYGYTF TGTGCCAGCAGAGCCGGGGGGGGACAGATAAACTATGGCTACACCTTC
few TRBJ2-4 . TRBV7-9 CASSLDSTEAKNIQYF TGTGCCAGCAGCTTAGATTCAACAGAAGCCAAAAACATTCAGTACTTC
. TRBJ1-1 TRBD1 TRBV10-3 CAISGGQGGGSTEAFF TGTGCCATCAGTGGTGGACAGGGAGGTGGGAGTACTGAAGCTTTCTTT
few TRBJ1-1 TRBD1 TRBV6-2/TRBV6-3 CASSYSRDRGYTEAFF TGTGCCAGCAGTTACTCCCGGGACAGGGGTTACACTGAAGCTTTCTTT